The source of this TCR beta chain is a study of T-cell reconstitution after alpha-beta-depleted transplantation in children. A remark on this clonotype: No antigen is known for it.

Unique molecular identifiers were incorporated when the TCRbeta library was constructed. One entry per CDR3 protein results from TCRdb running MiXCR on the PCR reads. There are about 460,000 distinct CDR3 sequences in the sample; about an eighth occur only once, and around 13% lies in the top ten. CDR1 is MRHNA and CDR2 is SNTAGT in the germline V gene. This CDR3 region has 17 residues. Deletions cut 6 bases from V and 0 bases from J, with 18 bases between. Broader study findings: Several hundred expanded graft clones reportedly supplied alpha-beta T cells about two months after transplant.

The specimen was PBMCs, mostly from graft donor cells, collected 180 days after TCRalphabeta/CD19-depleted stem cell transplant. The source is a female patient aged 2-9 years who had a stem cell transplant for aplastic anemia, so the T cells may come from the graft donor. V gene TRBV6-4 combines with J gene TRBJ2-4; possibly TRBD1 or TRBD2 for D (5 bases each). The CDR3 here is CASRLKGPPLAKNIQYF. For the CDR3, the DNA is TGTGCCAGCAGGCTTAAGGGACCTCCTTTAGCCAAAAACATTCAGTACTTC.